This TCR beta chain came from a study of blood T cell repertoires in COVID-19. Using immunoSEQ multiplex PCR, the repertoire was profiled, and TCRdb retains in-frame clones only, with some absent. The sample consists of 200,000 to 250,000 clones, roughly nine tenths of them appearing once. Ages ranged from about 18 to 89 years, with residence in about two dozen US areas. Trimming removed 8 bases at V and 5 bases at J, with 9 bases between. CDR3 length: 11 amino acids. The germline gives CDR1 MDHEN, CDR2 SYDVKM. The chain employs TRBV28 and TRBJ1-1, with a weak D call TRBD1 (5 bases). The sample was PBMCs or T cells enriched from blood (not recorded which). The TCR was taken from a young woman with acute COVID-19. The CDR3 spells CASRGYTEAFF. The CDR3 bases are TGTGCCAGCCGGGGGTATACTGAAGCTTTCTTT. The whole variable domain, remainder taken from reference TRBV28 and TRBJ1-1, is DVKVTQSSRYLVKRTGEKVFLECVQDMDHENMFWYRQDPGLGLRLIYFSYDVKMKEKGDIPEGYSVSREKKERFSLILESASTNQTSMYLCASRGYTEAFFGQGTRLTVV.